A single T cell receptor beta chain is shown here with its context. Its antigen is unidentified. This entry is derived from a study of cytomegalovirus exposure and HLA in healthy donors. Study-level findings and limits: The analysis excluded some indistinguishable V segments, including TRBV6-2 and TRBV6-3.

There are 16 residues in the CDR3. V gave up 3 bases and J gave up 8 bases, with 22 bases separating them. Germline V gene lookup returns CDR1 SGDLS and CDR2 YYNGEE. In the PCR, 60 Vbeta and 13 Jbeta primers were used. Assay: immunoSEQ multiplex PCR; the TCRdb copy retains only in-frame clones and omits some. The sample contains approximately 100,000 clones, approximately 80% of which appear only once. The chain uses TRBV9 and TRBJ2-3; weak D call: TRBD1 (6 bases). What was sequenced was PBMCs. This TCR came from a woman aged 18-29 years in good health and CMV-seronegative. The CDR3 DNA is TGTGCCAGCAGCGGAGACAGGACCCCCCTCACTGGTACGCAGTATTTT. This codes for CASSGDRTPLTGTQYF.